The rows below give T cell receptor beta chains drawn from one sample of a study of PD-L1 blockade in urothelial cancer. The table came from immunoSEQ multiplex PCR; TCRdb's copy has only in-frame clones and leaves some out. In the table there are some 41,000 clones, roughly 81% of which are singletons. Sequencing was performed on PBMCs, taken around atezolizumab (anti-PD-L1) treatment. The receptors stem from a man between 65 and 85 years old with urothelial cancer. The CDR3 runs from the conserved cysteine through the conserved F or W. Fields, in order: CDR3 protein, D gene, J gene, clone size, V gene. D genes are given only for firm matches. Size is omitted from some rows. Given values are once, few, many or a class for expanded clones.

cdr3_aa: CASRPSSLAGDEQYF
d_call: TRBD2
j_call: TRBJ2-7
clone_size: NA
v_call: TRBV5-4

cdr3_aa: CASSETGTNTEAFF
d_call: NA
j_call: TRBJ1-1
clone_size: NA
v_call: TRBV10-2

cdr3_aa: CATHDLADSYEQYF
d_call: TRBD2
j_call: TRBJ2-7
clone_size: once
v_call: TRBV6-1

cdr3_aa: CASSLEGLAGEQFF
d_call: TRBD2
j_call: TRBJ2-1
clone_size: NA
v_call: TRBV5-4

cdr3_aa: CASSGGTGRTYGYTF
d_call: TRBD1
j_call: TRBJ1-2
clone_size: once
v_call: TRBV6-5

cdr3_aa: CASSSQTEETQYF
d_call: NA
j_call: TRBJ2-5
clone_size: NA
v_call: TRBV27

cdr3_aa: CASRSDREAYNEQFF
d_call: NA
j_call: TRBJ2-1
clone_size: NA
v_call: TRBV6-5

cdr3_aa: CASSPTQGSDTQYF
d_call: NA
j_call: TRBJ2-3
clone_size: NA
v_call: TRBV7-2

cdr3_aa: CSVGQGEGIPYGYTF
d_call: TRBD1
j_call: TRBJ1-2
clone_size: NA
v_call: TRBV29-1

cdr3_aa: CASSWRSADSGANVLTF
d_call: NA
j_call: TRBJ2-6
clone_size: NA
v_call: TRBV5-1

cdr3_aa: CSAPGGLNEQFF
d_call: NA
j_call: TRBJ2-1
clone_size: NA
v_call: TRBV29-1

cdr3_aa: CAISVGDSYSNQPQHF
d_call: TRBD1
j_call: TRBJ1-5
clone_size: NA
v_call: TRBV10-3

cdr3_aa: CASSLWDRGNPSNEAFF
d_call: TRBD1
j_call: TRBJ1-1
clone_size: NA
v_call: TRBV5-4

cdr3_aa: CASSAQLATGELFF
d_call: NA
j_call: TRBJ2-2
clone_size: NA
v_call: TRBV9